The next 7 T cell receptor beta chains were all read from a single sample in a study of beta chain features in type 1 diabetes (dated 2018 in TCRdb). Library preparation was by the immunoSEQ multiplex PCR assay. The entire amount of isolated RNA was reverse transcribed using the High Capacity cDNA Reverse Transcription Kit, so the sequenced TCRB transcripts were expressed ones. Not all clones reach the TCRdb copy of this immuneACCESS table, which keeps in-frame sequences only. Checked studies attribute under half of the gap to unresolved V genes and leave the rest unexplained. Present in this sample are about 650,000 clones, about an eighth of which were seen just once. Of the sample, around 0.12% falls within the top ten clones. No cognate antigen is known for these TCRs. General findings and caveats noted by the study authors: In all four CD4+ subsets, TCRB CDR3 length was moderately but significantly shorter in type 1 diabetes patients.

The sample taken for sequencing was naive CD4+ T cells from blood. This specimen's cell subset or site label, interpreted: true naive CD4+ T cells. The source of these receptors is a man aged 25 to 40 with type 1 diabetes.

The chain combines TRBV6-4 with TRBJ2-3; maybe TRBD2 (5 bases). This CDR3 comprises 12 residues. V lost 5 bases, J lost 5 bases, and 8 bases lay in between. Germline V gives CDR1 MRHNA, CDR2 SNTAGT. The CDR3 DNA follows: TGTGCCAGCAGTCAGGCGGGAGATACGCAGTATTTT. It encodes CASSQAGDTQYF.

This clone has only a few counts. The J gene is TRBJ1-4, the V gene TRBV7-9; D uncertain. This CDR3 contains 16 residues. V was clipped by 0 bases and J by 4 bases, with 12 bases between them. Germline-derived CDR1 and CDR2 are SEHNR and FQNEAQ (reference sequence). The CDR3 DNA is TGTGCCAGCAGCTTAGCGTTGGGCGGAGGTAATGAAAAACTGTTTTTT. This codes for CASSLALGGGNEKLFF.

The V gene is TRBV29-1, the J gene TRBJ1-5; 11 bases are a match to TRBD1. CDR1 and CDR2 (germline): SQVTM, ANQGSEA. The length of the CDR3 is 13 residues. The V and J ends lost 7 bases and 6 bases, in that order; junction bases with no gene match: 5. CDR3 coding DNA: TGCAGCGGCGGGACAGGGGGAGGTCAGCCCCAGCATTTT. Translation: CSGGTGGGQPQHF.

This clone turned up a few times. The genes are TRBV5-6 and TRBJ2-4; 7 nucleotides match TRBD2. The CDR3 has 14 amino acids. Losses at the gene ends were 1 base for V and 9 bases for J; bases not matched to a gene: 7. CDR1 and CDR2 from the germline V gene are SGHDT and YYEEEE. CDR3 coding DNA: TGTGCCAGCAGCTTGTTTACTAGCGAGGCCATTCAGTACTTC. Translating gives CASSLFTSEAIQYF.

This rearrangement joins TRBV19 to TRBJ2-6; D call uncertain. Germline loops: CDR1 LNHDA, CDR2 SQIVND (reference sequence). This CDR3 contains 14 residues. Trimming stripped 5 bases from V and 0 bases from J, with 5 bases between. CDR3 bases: TGTGCCAGTAGTTTCGGCTCTGGGGCCAACGTCCTGACTTTC. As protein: CASSFGSGANVLTF.

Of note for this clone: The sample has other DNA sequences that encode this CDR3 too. Written as DNA, the CDR3 is TGTGCCAGCAGCTTACAGGGCACTAATGAAAAACTGTTTTTT. Amino acids: CASSLQGTNEKLFF. The J gene is TRBJ1-4, the V gene TRBV7-2; D is perhaps TRBD1 (5 bases). V dropped 2 bases and J dropped 2 bases, with 6 bases sitting between them. CDR1 SGHTA and CDR2 FQGNSA come from the germline V gene. The CDR3 is made up of 14 amino acids.

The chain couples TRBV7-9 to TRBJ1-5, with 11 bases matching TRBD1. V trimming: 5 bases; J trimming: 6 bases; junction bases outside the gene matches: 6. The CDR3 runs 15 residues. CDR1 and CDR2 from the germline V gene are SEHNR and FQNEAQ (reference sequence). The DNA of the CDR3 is TGTGCCAGCAGCCTTGGACAGGGGGCGGGTCAGCCCCAGCATTTT. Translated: CASSLGQGAGQPQHF. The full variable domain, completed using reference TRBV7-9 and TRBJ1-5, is DTGVSQNPRHKITKRGQNVTFRCDPISEHNRLYWYRQTLGQGPEFLTYFQNEAQLEKSRLLSDRFSAERPKGSFSTLEIQRTEQGDSAMYLCASSLGQGAGQPQHFGDGTRLSIL.